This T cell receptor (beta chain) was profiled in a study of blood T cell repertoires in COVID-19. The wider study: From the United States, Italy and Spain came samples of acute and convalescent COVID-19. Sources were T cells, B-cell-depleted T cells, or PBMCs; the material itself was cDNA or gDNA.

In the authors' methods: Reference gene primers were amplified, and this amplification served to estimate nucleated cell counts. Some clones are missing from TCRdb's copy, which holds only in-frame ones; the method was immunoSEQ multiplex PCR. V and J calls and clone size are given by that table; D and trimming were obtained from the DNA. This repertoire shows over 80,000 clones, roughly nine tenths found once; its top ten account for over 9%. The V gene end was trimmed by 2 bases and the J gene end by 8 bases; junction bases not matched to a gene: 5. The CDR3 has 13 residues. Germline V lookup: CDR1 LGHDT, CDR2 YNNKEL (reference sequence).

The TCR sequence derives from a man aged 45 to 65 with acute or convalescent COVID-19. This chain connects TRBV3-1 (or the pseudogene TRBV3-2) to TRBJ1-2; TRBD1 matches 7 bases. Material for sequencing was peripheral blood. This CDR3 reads CASSQQTDRGYTF. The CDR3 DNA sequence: TGTGCCAGCAGCCAACAAACGGACAGGGGCTACACCTTC.